The 21 T cell receptor beta chains below all came from one sample that was sequenced in a study of blood T cell repertoires in COVID-19. Data came from immunoSEQ multiplex PCR; TCRdb stores just in-frame clones and leaves some out. The sample records 150,000 to 200,000 clones, around 87% being singletons. Sequences were obtained from peripheral blood. The receptors here all came from a man between 35 and 55 years old with active or convalescent COVID-19.

The gene calls are TRBV9 and TRBJ1-1; weak D call: TRBD1 (5 bases). Germline-derived CDR1 and CDR2 are SGDLS and YYNGEE. V lost 3 bases and J lost 1, with 13 bases in between. This CDR3 is built from 15 residues. The DNA of the CDR3 is TGTGCCAGCAGCGCTCTGACAGACTCGAACACTGAAGCTTTCTTT. It is translated as CASSALTDSNTEAFF. The whole variable domain, remainder taken from reference TRBV9 and TRBJ1-1, is DSGVTQTPKHLITATGQRVTLRCSPRSGDLSVYWYQQSLDQGLQFLIQYYNGEERAKGNILERFSAQQFPDLHSELNLSSLELGDSALYFCASSALTDSNTEAFFGQGTRLTVV.

CDR3 sequence: CASSVQGYYTF. In DNA form, the CDR3 reads TGTGCCAGCAGCGTGCAGGGTTACTACACCTTC. J is TRBJ1-2 and V is TRBV9; a weak D match, TRBD1 (5 bases). Trimming left V 2 bases short and J 10 bases short, with 9 bases between. CDR3 length equals 11 residues. Germline V gene data show CDR1 as SGDLS and CDR2 as YYNGEE.

The chain has TRBV11-1 and TRBJ2-3; D remains unclear. The CDR3 consists of 12 residues. Between the trimmed V and J ends, which lost 5 bases and 2 bases, there was a span of 5 bases. The V gene's germline CDR1 is SGHAT and CDR2 FQDESV (reference sequence). The CDR3 spells CASSPHTDTQYF. The CDR3 bases are TGTGCCAGCAGCCCCCACACAGATACGCAGTATTTT.

This clone came up a few times. The V gene is TRBV19, the J gene TRBJ1-5; TRBD1 matches 9 bases. The length of the CDR3 is 16 residues. The germline CDR1 and CDR2 sequences are LNHDA and SQIVND (reference sequence). Unmatched junction bases numbered 9, after V lost 2 bases and J lost 7 bases. CDR3 bases: TGTGCCAGTAGTATAAAACAGGGGGCCCAAAGGCAGCCCCAGCATTTT. Amino acid sequence: CASSIKQGAQRQPQHF.

V and J are TRBV2 and TRBJ1-6; D gene unclear. The CDR3 loop spans 13 amino acids. CDR1 is SNHLY and CDR2 is FYNNEI in the germline V gene. With 6 bases removed from V and 3 bases from J, the gap between germline ends came to 6 bases. CDR3 nucleotide sequence: TGTGCCAGCAGCTTCTTCTATAATTCACCCCTCCACTTT. It translates to CASSFFYNSPLHF.

In DNA, the CDR3 is TGTGCCTGGAGCAGCCGGGGGGGGCGGTACGAGCAGTACTTC. Protein: CAWSSRGGRYEQYF. The chain is built from TRBV30 and TRBJ2-7; 8 bases match TRBD2. Germline lookup yields CDR1 GTSNPN and CDR2 SVGIG (reference sequence). The CDR3 covers 14 residues. V gave up 3 bases and J gave up 4 bases; unmatched junction bases: 8.

This chain uses TRBV14 with TRBJ2-3; D possibly corresponds to TRBD2 (5 bases). Per germline, CDR1 SGHDN and CDR2 FVKESK. Trimming stripped 1 base from V and 3 bases from J, with 11 bases between. The length of the CDR3 is 15 residues. The CDR3 loop reads CASSQVPTGTDTQYF. CDR3 nucleotide sequence: TGTGCCAGCAGCCAAGTTCCCACGGGGACAGATACGCAGTATTTT.

This clone was picked up one time. V and J are TRBV30 and TRBJ1-2; D ambiguous. The V end lost 4 bases, the J end lost 4 bases, and 13 bases lay between the germline ends. Germline V gene data show CDR1 as GTSNPN and CDR2 as SVGIG (reference sequence). This CDR3 comprises 13 residues. The CDR3 DNA follows: TGTGCCTGGACTGACGGGGAAATCTATGGCTACACCTTC. It translates to CAWTDGEIYGYTF.

This clone has more than one count but fewer than ten. The sample has other DNA sequences that encode this CDR3 too. The chain joins TRBV30 to TRBJ2-6, with D perhaps matching TRBD1 (5 bases). The CDR3 runs to 14 residues. V lost 5 bases and J 4 bases, leaving 12 bases between the germline ends. Germline V gene lookup returns CDR1 GTSNPN and CDR2 SVGIG (reference sequence). CDR3 coding DNA: TGTGCCTGGTCTACAGGTTCCGGGGCCAACGTCCTGACTTTC. It specifies CAWSTGSGANVLTF.

The rearrangement links TRBV28 to TRBJ2-5, with D tentatively TRBD2 (6 bases). The CDR3 sequence is 14 residues long. Germline lookup yields CDR1 MDHEN and CDR2 SYDVKM. V was clipped by 3 bases and J by 2 bases, with 10 bases between them. CDR3 bases: TGTGCCAGCAGTTTTGGAGGGCAGCAAGAGACCCAGTACTTC. As protein: CASSFGGQQETQYF.

This chain uses TRBV6-2 or TRBV6-3 with TRBJ1-1; TRBD1 agrees at 7 bases. V dropped 1 base and J dropped 1; count of bases not matched to a gene: 3. This CDR3 has 15 amino acids. Looked up from germline, CDR1 is MNHEY and CDR2 is SVGEGT. DNA for the CDR3: TGTGCCAGCAGTTACTTTGACAGGGCGAACACTGAAGCTTTCTTT. Translation: CASSYFDRANTEAFF.

This chain joins TRBV7-2 and TRBJ1-5, with TRBD1 matching 12 bases. Germline trimming cut 5 bases from V and 7 bases from J; bases unmatched to any gene: 3. This CDR3 has 14 amino acids. Germline values: CDR1 SGHTA, CDR2 FQGNSA. This CDR3 is CASSAGQGAQPQHF. DNA of the CDR3: TGTGCCAGCAGCGCGGGACAGGGGGCCCAGCCCCAGCATTTT.

The rearrangement uses TRBV5-6 and TRBJ1-6, with 7 bases lining up with TRBD1. The CDR3 is made up of 16 amino acids. Per germline, CDR1 SGHDT and CDR2 YYEEEE. With V trimmed by 2 bases and J by 11 bases, 13 bases remained unmatched. The CDR3 protein is CASSLTGTARGAPLHF. In nucleotides, the CDR3 is TGTGCCAGCAGCTTAACCGGGACAGCCAGAGGGGCACCCCTCCACTTT.

The genes are TRBV18 and TRBJ1-1, with TRBD1 matching 8 bases. Germline CDR1 KGHSH, CDR2 LQKENI. CDR3 length: 14 amino acids. Trimming removed 6 bases from V and 4 bases from J; junction bases left unmatched: 7. This CDR3 reads CASSPRQGSTEAFF. Written as DNA, the CDR3 is TGTGCCAGCTCCCCAAGACAGGGGAGCACTGAAGCTTTCTTT.

Turning to this clone: The junction does not match germline at one end; this may be a read error. This sequence joins TRBV6-5 and TRBJ1-2; unclear D gene. The CDR3 is 11 amino acids. Germline V CDR1 and CDR2: MNHEY, SVGAGI. The CDR3 loop is CASSSGRRRSF. CDR3 sequence (DNA): TGTGCCAGCAGTAGCGGACGGCGGCGGTCCTTC.

The rearrangement joins TRBV4-2 to TRBJ2-1; D perhaps matches TRBD2 (7 bases). The CDR3 runs 16 residues. Trimming left V 1 base short and J 4 bases short, with 14 bases between. CDR1 LGHNA and CDR2 YNFKEQ come from the germline V gene. The CDR3 here is CASSQAGGGGYNEQFF. CDR3 nucleotide sequence: TGTGCCAGCAGCCAAGCAGGAGGGGGGGGATACAATGAGCAGTTCTTC.

Only one count was recorded for this clone. The chain joins TRBV6-5 to TRBJ2-4; a possible D gene is TRBD2 (6 bases). Germline V gene sequence: CDR1 MNHEY, CDR2 SVGAGI. V dropped 4 bases and J dropped 0 bases, with 10 bases sitting between them. This CDR3 is 15 amino acids long. Here the CDR3 reads CASSLGGAAKNIQYF. Here the CDR3 DNA reads TGTGCCAGCAGTTTGGGGGGAGCAGCCAAAAACATTCAGTACTTC.

The chain combines TRBV27 with TRBJ1-1, with 7 nucleotides matching TRBD1. V lost 4 bases and J lost 0; bases outside the gene matches: 8. Per germline, CDR1 MNHEY and CDR2 SMNVEV (reference sequence). This CDR3 has 16 residues. This CDR3 is CASSSRRGQMNTEAFF. In DNA form, the CDR3 reads TGTGCCAGCAGTTCCCGCCGGGGACAGATGAACACTGAAGCTTTCTTT.

The genes are TRBV18 and TRBJ1-2; D perhaps matches TRBD1 (6 bases). Germline V gene data show CDR1 as KGHSH and CDR2 as LQKENI. This CDR3 region has 15 residues. Trimming removed 2 bases from V and 4 bases from J, with 14 bases in between. The CDR3 DNA sequence: TGTGCCAGCTCACCAACGGGGGGCGCGGGCTATGGCTACACCTTC. It is translated as CASSPTGGAGYGYTF.

This clone was recorded once. The V call is TRBV2, the J call TRBJ1-5; 7 bases line up with TRBD1. J lost 4 bases, V lost 6 bases, and 6 bases had no gene match. The CDR3 totals 14 residues. Per germline, CDR1 SNHLY and CDR2 FYNNEI. The CDR3 DNA sequence: TGTGCCAGCAGCTGGACAGGAAGGAATCAGCCCCAGCATTTT. Protein: CASSWTGRNQPQHF. The full variable domain, completed using reference TRBV2 and TRBJ1-5, is EPEVTQTPSHQVTQMGQEVILRCVPISNHLYFYWYRQILGQKVEFLVSFYNNEISEKSEIFDDQFSVERPDGSNFTLKIRSTKLEDSAMYFCASSWTGRNQPQHFGDGTRLSIL.

The V and J genes are TRBV11-2 and TRBJ1-5; D is perhaps TRBD1 (6 bases). CDR3 length: 13 residues. Germline assignment: CDR1 SGHAT and CDR2 FQNNGV. Trimming took off 5 bases at V and 14 bases at J, with 19 bases between the two ends. The CDR3 reads CASSHEPGGLEHF. CDR3 coding DNA: TGTGCCAGCAGCCACGAACCGGGGGGGCTAGAGCATTTT.